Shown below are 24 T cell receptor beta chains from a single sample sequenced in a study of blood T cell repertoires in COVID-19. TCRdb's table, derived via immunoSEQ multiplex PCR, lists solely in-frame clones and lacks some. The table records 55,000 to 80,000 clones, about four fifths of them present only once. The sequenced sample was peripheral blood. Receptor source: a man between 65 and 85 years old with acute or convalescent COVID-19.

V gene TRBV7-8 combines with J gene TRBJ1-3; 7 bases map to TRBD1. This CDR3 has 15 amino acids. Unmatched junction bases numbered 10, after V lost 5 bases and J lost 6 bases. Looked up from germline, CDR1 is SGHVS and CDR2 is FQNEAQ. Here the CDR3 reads CASSRRTGLENTIYF. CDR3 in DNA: TGTGCCAGCAGCAGACGGACAGGATTGGAAAACACCATATATTTT.

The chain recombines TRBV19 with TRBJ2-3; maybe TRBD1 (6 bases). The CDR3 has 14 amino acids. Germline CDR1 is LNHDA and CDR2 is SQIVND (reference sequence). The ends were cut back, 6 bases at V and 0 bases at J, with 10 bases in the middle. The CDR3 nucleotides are TGTGCCAGTAGGGTAGACAGGAGCACAGATACGCAGTATTTT. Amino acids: CASRVDRSTDTQYF.

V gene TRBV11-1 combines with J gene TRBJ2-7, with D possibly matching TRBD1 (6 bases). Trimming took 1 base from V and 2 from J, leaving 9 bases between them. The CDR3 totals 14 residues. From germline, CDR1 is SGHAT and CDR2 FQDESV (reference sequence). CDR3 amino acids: CASSLDRVTYEQYF. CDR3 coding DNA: TGTGCCAGCAGCTTAGACAGGGTAACCTACGAGCAGTACTTC. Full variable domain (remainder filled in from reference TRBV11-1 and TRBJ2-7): EAEVAQSPRYKITEKSQAVAFWCDPISGHATLYWYRQILGQGPELLVQFQDESVVDDSQLPKDRFSAERLKGVDSTLKIQPAELGDSAMYLCASSLDRVTYEQYFGPGTRLTVT.

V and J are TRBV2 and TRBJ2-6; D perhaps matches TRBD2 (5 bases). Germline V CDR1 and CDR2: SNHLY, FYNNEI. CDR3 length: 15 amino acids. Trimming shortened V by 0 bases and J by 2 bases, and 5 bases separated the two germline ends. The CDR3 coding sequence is TGTGCCAGCAGTGAAGCGGAGGCTGGGGCCAACGTCCTGACTTTC. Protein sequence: CASSEAEAGANVLTF.

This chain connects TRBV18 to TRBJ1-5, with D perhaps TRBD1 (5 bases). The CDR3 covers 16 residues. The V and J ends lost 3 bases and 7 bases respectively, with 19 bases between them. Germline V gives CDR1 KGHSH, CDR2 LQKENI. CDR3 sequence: CASSPNQGTGGQPQHF. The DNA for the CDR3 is TGTGCCAGCTCACCGAACCAGGGAACAGGCGGCCAGCCCCAGCATTTT.

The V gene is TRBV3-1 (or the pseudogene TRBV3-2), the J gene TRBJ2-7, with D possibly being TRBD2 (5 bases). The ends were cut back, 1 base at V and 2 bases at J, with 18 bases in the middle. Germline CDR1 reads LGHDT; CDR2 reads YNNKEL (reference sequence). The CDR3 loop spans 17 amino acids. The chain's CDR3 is CASSQGRYLEEAYEQYF. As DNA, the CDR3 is TGTGCCAGCAGCCAAGGGCGATATCTTGAGGAGGCCTACGAGCAGTACTTC.

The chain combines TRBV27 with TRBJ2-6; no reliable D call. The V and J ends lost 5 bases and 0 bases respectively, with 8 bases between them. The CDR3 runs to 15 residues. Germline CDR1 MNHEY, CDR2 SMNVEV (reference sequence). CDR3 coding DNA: TGTGCCAGCAGTCTCCACAGCTCTGGGGCCAACGTCCTGACTTTC. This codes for CASSLHSSGANVLTF.

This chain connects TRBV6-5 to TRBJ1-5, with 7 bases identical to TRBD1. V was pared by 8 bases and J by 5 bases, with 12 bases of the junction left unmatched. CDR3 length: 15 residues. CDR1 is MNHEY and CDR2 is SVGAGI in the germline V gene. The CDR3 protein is CASGYFDRDDQPQHF. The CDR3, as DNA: TGTGCCAGCGGGTATTTCGACAGGGATGATCAGCCCCAGCATTTT.

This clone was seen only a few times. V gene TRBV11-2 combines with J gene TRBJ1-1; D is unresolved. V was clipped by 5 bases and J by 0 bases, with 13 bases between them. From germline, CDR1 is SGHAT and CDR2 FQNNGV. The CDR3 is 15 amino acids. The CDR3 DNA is TGTGCCAGCAGCGACCGTCGGGGTGTGAACACTGAAGCTTTCTTT. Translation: CASSDRRGVNTEAFF.

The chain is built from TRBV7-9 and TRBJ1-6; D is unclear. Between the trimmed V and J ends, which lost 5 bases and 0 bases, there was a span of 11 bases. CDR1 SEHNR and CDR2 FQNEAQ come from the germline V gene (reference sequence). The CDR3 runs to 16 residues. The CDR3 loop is CASSPGGNSYNSPLHF. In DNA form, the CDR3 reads TGTGCCAGCAGCCCGGGAGGCAACTCCTATAATTCACCCCTCCACTTT.

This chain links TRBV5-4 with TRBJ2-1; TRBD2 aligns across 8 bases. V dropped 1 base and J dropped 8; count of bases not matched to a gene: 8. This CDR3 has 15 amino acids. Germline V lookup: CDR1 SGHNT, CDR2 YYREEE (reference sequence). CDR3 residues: CASSLYAGGDDEQFF. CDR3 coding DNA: TGTGCCAGCAGCTTGTATGCGGGAGGTGACGATGAGCAGTTCTTC.

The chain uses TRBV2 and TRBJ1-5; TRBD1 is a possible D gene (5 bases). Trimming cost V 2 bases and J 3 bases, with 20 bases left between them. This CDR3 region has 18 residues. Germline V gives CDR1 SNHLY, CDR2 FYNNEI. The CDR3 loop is CASSERGLPPGINQPQHF. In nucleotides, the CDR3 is TGTGCCAGCAGTGAAAGGGGACTGCCGCCGGGTATCAATCAGCCCCAGCATTTT.

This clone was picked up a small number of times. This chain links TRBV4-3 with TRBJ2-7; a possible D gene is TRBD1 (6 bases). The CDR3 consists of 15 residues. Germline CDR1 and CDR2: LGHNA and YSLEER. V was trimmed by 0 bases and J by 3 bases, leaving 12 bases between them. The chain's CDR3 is CASSQDSGRGYEQYF. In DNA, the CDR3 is TGCGCCAGCAGCCAAGATTCGGGCAGGGGCTACGAGCAGTACTTC.

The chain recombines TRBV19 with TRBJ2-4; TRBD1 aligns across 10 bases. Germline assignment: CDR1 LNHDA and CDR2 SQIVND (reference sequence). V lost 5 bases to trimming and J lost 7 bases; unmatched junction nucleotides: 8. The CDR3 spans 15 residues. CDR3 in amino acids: CASSADRGRGNIQYF. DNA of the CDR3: TGTGCCAGTAGTGCCGACAGGGGGCGAGGGAACATTCAGTACTTC.

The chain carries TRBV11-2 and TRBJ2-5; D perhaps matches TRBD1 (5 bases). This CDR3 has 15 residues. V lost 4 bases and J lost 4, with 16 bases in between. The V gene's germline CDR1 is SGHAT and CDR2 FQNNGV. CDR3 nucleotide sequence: TGTGCCAGCAGCTCCCTAGGGCAGGGTGGAGAGACCCAGTACTTC. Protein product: CASSSLGQGGETQYF.

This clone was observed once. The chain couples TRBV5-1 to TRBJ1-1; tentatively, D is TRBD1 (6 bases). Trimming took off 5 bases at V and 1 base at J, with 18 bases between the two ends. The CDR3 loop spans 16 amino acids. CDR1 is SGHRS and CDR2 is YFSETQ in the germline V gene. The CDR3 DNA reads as TGCGCCAGCAGTCGGGGGGCCATATACGAGAACACTGAAGCTTTCTTT. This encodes CASSRGAIYENTEAFF.

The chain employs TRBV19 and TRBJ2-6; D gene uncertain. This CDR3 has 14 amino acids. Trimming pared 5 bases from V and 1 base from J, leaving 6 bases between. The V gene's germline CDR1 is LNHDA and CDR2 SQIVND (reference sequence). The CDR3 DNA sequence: TGTGCCAGTAGTGAGTATTCTGGGGCCAACGTCCTGACTTTC. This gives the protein CASSEYSGANVLTF. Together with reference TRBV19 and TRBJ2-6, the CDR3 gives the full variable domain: DGGITQSPKYLFRKEGQNVTLSCEQNLNHDAMYWYRQDPGQGLRLIYYSQIVNDFQKGDIAEGYSVSREKKESFPLTVTSAQKNPTAFYLCASSEYSGANVLTFGAGSRLTVL.

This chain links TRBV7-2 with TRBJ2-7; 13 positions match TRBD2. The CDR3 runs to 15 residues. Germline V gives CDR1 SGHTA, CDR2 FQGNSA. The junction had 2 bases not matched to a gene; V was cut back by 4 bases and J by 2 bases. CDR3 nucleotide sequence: TGTGCCAGCAGCTCGGGGACTAGCGGGGCCTACGAGCAGTACTTC. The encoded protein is CASSSGTSGAYEQYF. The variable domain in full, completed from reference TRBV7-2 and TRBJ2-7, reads GAGVSQSPSNKVTEKGKDVELRCDPISGHTALYWYRQSLGQGLEFLIYFQGNSAPDKSGLPSDRFSAERTGGSVSTLTIQRTQQEDSAVYLCASSSGTSGAYEQYFGPGTRLTVT.

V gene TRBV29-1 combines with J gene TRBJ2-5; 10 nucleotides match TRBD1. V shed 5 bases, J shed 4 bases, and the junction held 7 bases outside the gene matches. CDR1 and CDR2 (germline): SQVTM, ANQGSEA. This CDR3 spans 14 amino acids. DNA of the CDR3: TGCAGCGTTCTCGGGACAGGGGCGCGAGAGACCCAGTACTTC. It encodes CSVLGTGARETQYF.

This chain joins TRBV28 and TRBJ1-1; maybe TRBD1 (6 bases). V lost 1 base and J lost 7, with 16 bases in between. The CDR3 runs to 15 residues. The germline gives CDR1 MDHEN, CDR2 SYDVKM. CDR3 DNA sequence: TGTGCCAGCAGTTTATTGGGGGGGGCGCAAGTTGAAGCTTTCTTT. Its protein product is CASSLLGGAQVEAFF. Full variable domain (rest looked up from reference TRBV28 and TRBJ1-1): DVKVTQSSRYLVKRTGEKVFLECVQDMDHENMFWYRQDPGLGLRLIYFSYDVKMKEKGDIPEGYSVSREKKERFSLILESASTNQTSMYLCASSLLGGAQVEAFFGQGTRLTVV.

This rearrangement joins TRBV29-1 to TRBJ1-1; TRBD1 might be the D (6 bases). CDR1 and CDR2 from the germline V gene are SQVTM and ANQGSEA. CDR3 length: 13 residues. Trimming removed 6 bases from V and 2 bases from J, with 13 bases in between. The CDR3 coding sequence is TGCAGCGTGGCCCAGGGACAAAACACTGAAGCTTTCTTT. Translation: CSVAQGQNTEAFF.

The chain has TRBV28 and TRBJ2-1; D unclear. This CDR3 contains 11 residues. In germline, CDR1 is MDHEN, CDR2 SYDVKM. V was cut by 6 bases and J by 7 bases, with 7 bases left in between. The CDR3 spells CASRYMNEQFF. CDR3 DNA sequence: TGTGCCAGCAGATATATGAATGAGCAGTTCTTC.

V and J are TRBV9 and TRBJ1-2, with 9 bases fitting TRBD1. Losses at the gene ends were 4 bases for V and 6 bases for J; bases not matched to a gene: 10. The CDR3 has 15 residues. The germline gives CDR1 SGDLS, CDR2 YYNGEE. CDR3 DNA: TGTGCCAGCAGCCTCGGGACAGGGATTAGCCATGGCTACACCTTC. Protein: CASSLGTGISHGYTF.

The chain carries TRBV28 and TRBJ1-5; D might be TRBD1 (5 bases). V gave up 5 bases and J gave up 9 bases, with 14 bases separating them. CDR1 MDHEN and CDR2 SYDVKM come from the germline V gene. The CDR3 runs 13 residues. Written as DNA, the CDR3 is TGTGCCAGCAGTGGGGGGGATTTGGCGCCCCAGCATTTT. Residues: CASSGGDLAPQHF. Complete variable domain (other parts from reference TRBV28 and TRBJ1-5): DVKVTQSSRYLVKRTGEKVFLECVQDMDHENMFWYRQDPGLGLRLIYFSYDVKMKEKGDIPEGYSVSREKKERFSLILESASTNQTSMYLCASSGGDLAPQHFGDGTRLSIL.